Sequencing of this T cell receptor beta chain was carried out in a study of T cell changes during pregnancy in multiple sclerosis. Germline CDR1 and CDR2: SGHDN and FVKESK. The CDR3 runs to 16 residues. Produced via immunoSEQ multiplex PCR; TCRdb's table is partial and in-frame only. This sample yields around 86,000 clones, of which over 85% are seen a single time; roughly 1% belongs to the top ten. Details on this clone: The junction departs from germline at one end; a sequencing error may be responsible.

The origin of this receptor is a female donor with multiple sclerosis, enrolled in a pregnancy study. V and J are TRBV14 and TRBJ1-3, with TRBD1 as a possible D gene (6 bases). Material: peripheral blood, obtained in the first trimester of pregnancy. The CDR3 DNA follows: TGTGCCAGCAGCCGCTACACAGGGAGAGGGTCTCCATCGGCCCATTTT. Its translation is CASSRYTGRGSPSAHF.